Sequencing of this T cell receptor beta chain was carried out in a study of monozygotic twins with inflammatory bowel disease. General observations from the study: Against healthy co-twins, IBD patients had lower TCRbeta diversity (measured by inverse Simpson).

Collection of a roughly 2.5 ml blood sample took place per donor. CDR3 length: 14 residues. CDR1 and CDR2 from the germline V gene are LNHDA and SQIVND (reference sequence). Worth noting for this clonotype: Its antigen remains unidentified.

A total RNA quantity of around 3.5 ug went into each TCR library. UMIs incorporating a 6-nucleotide sample barcode were appended by means of template switching. TCRdb reanalyzed the 5' RACE reads, giving one entry per CDR3 protein sequence and no DNA. In total, the table holds some 330,000 distinct CDR3 sequences. This TCR derives from a human donor with ulcerative colitis or Crohn's disease, or a healthy co-twin of an affected twin (not recorded which). The rearrangement uses TRBV19 and TRBJ2-5; with no DNA, the TCRdb D assignment of TRBD1 cannot be verified. Sequenced sample: blood. This CDR3 reads CASRLGHLQETQYF. The complete variable domain, with remaining parts taken from reference TRBV19 and TRBJ2-5, reads DGGITQSPKYLFRKEGQNVTLSCEQNLNHDAMYWYRQDPGQGLRLIYYSQIVNDFQKGDIAEGYSVSREKKESFPLTVTSAQKNPTAFYLCASRLGHLQETQYFGPGTRLLVL.